The T cell receptor (beta chain) described here comes from a study of OX40 agonist ivuxolimab in advanced cancers. Regarding this clone: What it binds is not known.

Sequenced by immunoSEQ multiplex PCR; TCRdb stores in-frame clones only, minus some. Counted here are roughly 100,000 clones, less than 90% occurring once; the ten biggest clones make up 0.95% to 1.3%. Points from the study as a whole: Among patients with partial responses at 0.1-3.0 mg/kg, clonal expansion was among the lowest. At doses 0.1 to 3.0 mg/kg, CD4+ and CD8+ clones expanded.

This CDR3 has 13 residues. Germline V gives CDR1 SGHTA, CDR2 FQGTGA. Trimming at V came to 5 bases and at J to 3 bases, leaving 1 base not matched to a gene. This receptor was obtained from an adult with an advanced solid tumor such as melanoma, head and neck, liver or kidney cancer. This specimen was CD4+ or CD8+ T cells sorted from blood, taken in a trial of the OX40 agonist ivuxolimab. The chain has TRBV7-3 and TRBJ2-5; TRBD1 aligns across 9 bases. In DNA, the CDR3 is TGTGCCAGCAGCCGGGACAGGGAAGAGACCCAGTACTTC. Its protein is CASSRDREETQYF.